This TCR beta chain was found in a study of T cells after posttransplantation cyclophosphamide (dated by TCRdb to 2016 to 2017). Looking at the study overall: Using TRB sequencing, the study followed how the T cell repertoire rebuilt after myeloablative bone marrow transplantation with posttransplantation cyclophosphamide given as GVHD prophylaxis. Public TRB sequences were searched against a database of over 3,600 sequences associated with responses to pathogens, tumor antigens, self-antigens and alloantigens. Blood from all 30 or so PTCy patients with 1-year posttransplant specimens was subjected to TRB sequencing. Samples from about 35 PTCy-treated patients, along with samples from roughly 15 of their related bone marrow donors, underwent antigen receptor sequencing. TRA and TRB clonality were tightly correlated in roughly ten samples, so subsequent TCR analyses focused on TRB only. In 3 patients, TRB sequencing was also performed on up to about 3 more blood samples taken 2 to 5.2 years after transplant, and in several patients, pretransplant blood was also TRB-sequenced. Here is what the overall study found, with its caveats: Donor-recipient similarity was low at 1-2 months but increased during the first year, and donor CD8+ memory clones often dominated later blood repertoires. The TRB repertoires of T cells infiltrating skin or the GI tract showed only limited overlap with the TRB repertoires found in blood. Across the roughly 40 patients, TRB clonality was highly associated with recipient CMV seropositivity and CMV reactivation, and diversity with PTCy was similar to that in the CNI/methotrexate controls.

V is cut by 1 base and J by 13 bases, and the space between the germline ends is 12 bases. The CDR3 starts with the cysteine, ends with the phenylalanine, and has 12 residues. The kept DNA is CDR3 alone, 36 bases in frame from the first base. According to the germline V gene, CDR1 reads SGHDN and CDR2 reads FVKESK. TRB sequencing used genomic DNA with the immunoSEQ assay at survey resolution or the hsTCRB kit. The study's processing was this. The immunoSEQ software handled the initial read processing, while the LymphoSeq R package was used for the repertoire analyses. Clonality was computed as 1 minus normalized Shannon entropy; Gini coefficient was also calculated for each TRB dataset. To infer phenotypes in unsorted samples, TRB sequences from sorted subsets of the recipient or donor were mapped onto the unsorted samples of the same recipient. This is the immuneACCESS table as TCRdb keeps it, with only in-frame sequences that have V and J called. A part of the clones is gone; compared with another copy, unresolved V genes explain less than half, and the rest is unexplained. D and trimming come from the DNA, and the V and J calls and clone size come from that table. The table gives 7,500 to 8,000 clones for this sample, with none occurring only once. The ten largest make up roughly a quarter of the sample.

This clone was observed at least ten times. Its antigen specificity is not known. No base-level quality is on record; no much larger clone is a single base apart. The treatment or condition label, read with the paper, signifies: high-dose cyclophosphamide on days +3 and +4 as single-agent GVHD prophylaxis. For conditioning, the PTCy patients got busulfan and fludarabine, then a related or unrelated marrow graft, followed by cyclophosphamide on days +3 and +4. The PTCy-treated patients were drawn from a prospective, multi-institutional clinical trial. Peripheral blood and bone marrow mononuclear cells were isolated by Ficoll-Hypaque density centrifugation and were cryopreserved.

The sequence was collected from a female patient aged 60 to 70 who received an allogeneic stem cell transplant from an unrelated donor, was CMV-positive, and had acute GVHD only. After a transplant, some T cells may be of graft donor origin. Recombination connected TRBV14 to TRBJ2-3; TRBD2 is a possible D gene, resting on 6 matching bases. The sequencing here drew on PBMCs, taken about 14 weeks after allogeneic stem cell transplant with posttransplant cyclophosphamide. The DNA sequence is TGTGCCAGCAGCCAAGTACAGCGGGTGGAGTATTTT. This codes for CASSQVQRVEYF.